The source of this TCR beta chain is a study of CD8 T cells in ankylosing spondylitis. The study, taken as a whole, reports: As for the disease-linked clones, they showed a CD8+ phenotype and occurred at relatively low frequencies in peripheral blood. Existing reports had already noted some motif variants in reactive arthritis synovial fluid and blood.

The CDR3 extends over 16 amino acids. The germline V gene has CDR1 DFQATT and CDR2 SNEGSKA (reference sequence). Quantitative 5'-RACE with molecular barcodes produced the TCR beta libraries. Each CDR3 protein gets one entry after TCRdb re-called the 5' RACE reads with MiXCR. The data show around 300,000 distinct CDR3 sequences, with roughly 14% seen just once and roughly 1.1% held by the top ten. As for this clonotype: The antigen is unknown. At one end the junction does not follow the germline gene, possibly because of a read error.

This chain links TRBV20-1 with TRBJ2-7, with D possibly TRBD1 on 7 matching bases. Sequencing was done on a sample of blood, either unsorted or a sorted T cell fraction (not recorded which). The clonotype comes from a male donor with ankylosing spondylitis or in good health (not recorded which). The DNA for the CDR3 is TGCTGTGCTAGAGATGCATCTCGACAGGGAGGACACGAGCAGTACTTC. It translates to CCARDASRQGGHEQYF.